A selection of T cell receptor beta chains follows, all from one sample in a study of identical twins. TCRdb called the 5' RACE reads again in MiXCR, with one record for every CDR3 protein. The sample has about 530,000 distinct CDR3 sequences, 12% to 15% seen once. These data are also associated with another study on yellow fever vaccine responses in identical twins.

Material: CD4+ T cells sorted from blood. Receptors were obtained from a woman aged 18-30 years in good health. The CDR3 runs from the conserved cysteine through the conserved F or W. D genes are given only for firm matches. Expanded clones get a size class; other rows say once, few or many, or leave the size out.

>TRBD1|TRBV5-1|TRBJ2-1|many
TGCGCCAGCAGCTCGACAGGGGGCTTCGATGAGCAGTTCTTC
CASSSTGGFDEQFF
>TRBD2|TRBV6-1|TRBJ2-7|few
TGTGCCAGCAGTGAAGCGCAGATTAGCGGGGACCACGAGCAGTACTTC
CASSEAQISGDHEQYF
>NA|TRBV20-1|TRBJ2-1|NA
TGCAGTGCCAACGAACGATCAGGGAGGCAGTTCTTC
CSANERSGRQFF
>NA|TRBV28|TRBJ1-2|NA
TGTGCCAGCAGTTTGGGCGGTTACTATGGCTACACCTTC
CASSLGGYYGYTF
>TRBD2|TRBV5-1|TRBJ2-1|NA
TGCGCCAGCAGCTTGGCCAGAGGGACTAGCGGGAGGTACAATGAGCAGTTCTTC
CASSLARGTSGRYNEQFF
>NA|TRBV7-7|TRBJ2-7|NA
TGTGCCAGCAGCCCTGGAGGGTTTGGGTACGAGCAGTACTTC
CASSPGGFGYEQYF
>NA|TRBV12-3/TRBV12-4|TRBJ1-1|many
TGTGCCAGCAGTTTACCGGCAGGGTGGGGGAACACTGAAGCTTTCTTT
CASSLPAGWGNTEAFF
>NA|TRBV5-1|TRBJ2-3|NA
TGCGCCAGCAGGCCGTCCCCCTGGGTTAGCACAGATACGCAGTATTTT
CASRPSPWVSTDTQYF
>NA|TRBV2|TRBJ1-2|few
TGTGCCAGCATCGGATCCTTTGCTAACTATGGCTACACCTTC
CASIGSFANYGYTF
>NA|TRBV3-1|TRBJ2-5|few
TGTGCCAGCAGCCAATGGCGGGCAGACCAAGAGACCCAGTACTTC
CASSQWRADQETQYF
>TRBD2|TRBV24-1|TRBJ2-1|NA
TGTGCCACCAGTGATTTTCCTAGCGGGAGGGATGAGCAGTTCTTC
CATSDFPSGRDEQFF
>NA|TRBV12-3/TRBV12-4|TRBJ1-1|few
TGTGCCAGCAGTTCCGTGTACCCTGAAGCTTTCTTT
CASSSVYPEAFF
>TRBD2|TRBV10-3|TRBJ2-7|few
TGTGCCATCAGTGAGCTGGGCGGGAGGTCCTCCGAGCAGTACTTC
CAISELGGRSSEQYF
>NA|TRBV7-8|TRBJ1-5|few
TGTGCCAGCAGCTTAGCTTTCGGGAATCAGCCCCAGCATTTT
CASSLAFGNQPQHF
>NA|TRBV3-1|TRBJ1-1|few
TGTGCCAGCAGCCAAGACAGCCCGGGACGTGAGAACACTGAAGCTTTCTTT
CASSQDSPGRENTEAFF
>NA|TRBV9|TRBJ1-2|NA
TGTGCCAGCAGCGGCTCCAGGAGCCTCTATGGCTACACCTTC
CASSGSRSLYGYTF
>TRBD2|TRBV28|TRBJ2-3|few
TGTGCCAGCAGTTTTTCCGGGACTAGCGGGGGGAGCACAGATACGCAGTATTTT
CASSFSGTSGGSTDTQYF
>NA|TRBV6-1|TRBJ2-3|NA
TGTGCCAGCAGGGAGGGGGCTACGACAGATACGCAGTATTTT
CASREGATTDTQYF
>TRBD2|TRBV29-1|TRBJ2-1|few
TGCAGCGCCGTGGGGACAGTAAGAATCTCTAGCGGGATCAAATTCTCCTACAATGAGCAGTTCTTC
CSAVGTVRISSGIKFSYNEQFF
>TRBD2|TRBV20-1|TRBJ2-1|NA
TGCAGTGCTAAAACCATAGCGGGAGATGGGGATGAGCAGTTCTTC
CSAKTIAGDGDEQFF
>NA|TRBV7-9|TRBJ2-4|NA
TGTGCCAGCAGCTTATCGGGGAGCATTCAGTACTTC
CASSLSGSIQYF
>NA|TRBV29-1|TRBJ2-5|NA
TGCAGCGTTGGCGGTACTAACCAAGAGACCCAGTACTTC
CSVGGTNQETQYF
>NA|TRBV12-3/TRBV12-4|TRBJ2-7|NA
TGTGCCAGCAGTTTATCTAGTCTGCCCTACGAGCAGTACTTC
CASSLSSLPYEQYF
>TRBD2|TRBV24-1|TRBJ2-5|few
TGTGCCACCAGTGACCGGGACTATGGGGAGACCCAGTACTTC
CATSDRDYGETQYF
>TRBD2|TRBV4-1|TRBJ2-1|few
TGCGCCAGCAGACAAAAACTAGCGGGAGGGGAAAATGAGCAGTTCTTC
CASRQKLAGGENEQFF
>TRBD2|TRBV10-3|TRBJ2-5|NA
TGTGCCATCGGACTAGCGGGGGATGAGACCCAGTACTTC
CAIGLAGDETQYF
>TRBD2|TRBV7-9|TRBJ2-1|NA
TGTGCCAGCAGCCCCCTCGGACTAGCGGGAGTTTATGAGCAGTTCTTC
CASSPLGLAGVYEQFF
>NA|TRBV2|TRBJ2-3|few
TGTGCCAGCAGTGACGACGCGACCACAGATACGCAGTATTTT
CASSDDATTDTQYF
>NA|TRBV3-1|TRBJ1-5|many
TGTGCCAGCAGCCAAGACAGGGCGGGCAATCAGCCCCAGCATTTT
CASSQDRAGNQPQHF
>TRBD1|TRBV10-3|TRBJ2-1|NA
TGTGCCATCAAAGGACAGGGAAATCCCTACAATGAGCAGTTCTTC
CAIKGQGNPYNEQFF
>NA|TRBV9|TRBJ2-5|once
TGTGCCAGCAGCGTCCGGCCGGGAGAGACCCAGTACTTC
CASSVRPGETQYF
>NA|TRBV12-3/TRBV12-4|TRBJ2-6|few
TGTGCCAGCAGTTTCTTGGGTGCTGGGGCCAACGTCCTGACTTTC
CASSFLGAGANVLTF
>NA|TRBV20-1|TRBJ2-1|few
TGCAGTGCTCCTTCATGGGCTAGCTCCTACAATGAGCAGTTCTTC
CSAPSWASSYNEQFF
>TRBD2|TRBV7-3|TRBJ2-1|NA
TGTGCCAGCAGCTTAAAGGGACTAGCGGTTTACAATGAGCAGTTCTTC
CASSLKGLAVYNEQFF
>NA|TRBV12-3/TRBV12-4|TRBJ2-1|NA
TGTGCCAGCAGTTTAGCCCCGGACCCCCCTAGGAATGAGCAGTTCTTC
CASSLAPDPPRNEQFF
>NA|TRBV12-5|TRBJ2-1|NA
TGTGCTAGTGGTTTGAGGGGACATCCCCCGACGGGGTACAATGAGCAGTTCTTC
CASGLRGHPPTGYNEQFF
>NA|TRBV3-1|TRBJ1-1|NA
TGTGCCAGCAGCCAGCCCACAGGGAACACTGAAGCTTTCTTT
CASSQPTGNTEAFF
>NA|TRBV12-3/TRBV12-4|TRBJ1-4|many
TGTGCCAGCAGCCCTGACAGGAATGAAAAACTGTTTTTT
CASSPDRNEKLFF
>TRBD1|TRBV6-5|TRBJ2-2|NA
TGTGCCAGCAGTTGGACAGGGGGCAGGACCGGGGAGCTGTTTTTT
CASSWTGGRTGELFF
>NA|TRBV6-2/TRBV6-3|TRBJ2-1|NA
TGTGCCAGCAGCAGCGGTAGGGCTAGGGAGCAGTTCTTC
CASSSGRAREQFF
>NA|TRBV6-1|TRBJ1-2|NA
TGTGCCAGCAGTCCCCTGAGGGCAGACCTTAACTATGGCTACACCTTC
CASSPLRADLNYGYTF
>TRBD2|TRBV2|TRBJ2-1|NA
TGTGCCATCAGCTCGGGACTAGCGGGGGCCAAAACCCTCTACAATGAGCAGTTCTTC
CAISSGLAGAKTLYNEQFF
>NA|TRBV6-5|TRBJ2-1|few
TGTGCCAGCAGTACTAGGACAGGAGGAGGGTCCAATGAGCAGTTCTTC
CASSTRTGGGSNEQFF
>NA|TRBV12-3/TRBV12-4|TRBJ1-1|few
TGTGCCAGCAGTCTTGGGTGGACAGTGAACACTGAAGCTTTCTTT
CASSLGWTVNTEAFF
>TRBD2|TRBV2|TRBJ2-1|few
TGTGCCAGCATCGAAGGGGGACTAGCTGGCAATGAGCAGTTCTTC
CASIEGGLAGNEQFF
>TRBD2|TRBV20-1|TRBJ2-1|few
TGCAGTGCTACCGGGACTAGCGGGGGCCCCCTCTCCTACAATGAGCAGTTCTTC
CSATGTSGGPLSYNEQFF